This TCR beta chain was found in a study of T-cell reconstitution after alpha-beta-depleted transplantation in children. General study points: Where alpha-beta T cells came from about two months after transplant was reportedly several hundred expanded graft clones. Surviving recipient T cells and thymic progenitors accounted for the high day-60 TCRbeta diversity observed in some patients. Fresh T-cell production supplied most of the T-cell counts and diversity seen one year after transplant.

CDR3 length: 14 amino acids. With 7 bases removed from V and 3 bases from J, the gap between germline ends came to 13 bases. The germline CDR1 and CDR2 sequences are SGHRS and YFSETQ. For TCRbeta, the library was prepared with unique molecular identifiers. TCRdb ran MiXCR on the PCR reads and lists one entry per CDR3 protein. Of 250,000 to 350,000 distinct CDR3 sequences in the sample, 20% to 30% were seen once. As concerns this clonotype: Its antigen remains unidentified.

The sequence was obtained from a male patient aged 10-17 years who had a stem cell transplant for acute lymphoblastic leukemia, so the T cells may come from the graft donor. This specimen consisted of PBMCs, mostly from graft donor cells, obtained 180 days after TCRalphabeta/CD19-depleted stem cell transplant. The gene calls are TRBV5-1 and TRBJ1-4; D is undetermined. The CDR3 spells CASGPFAANEKLFF. Written as DNA, the CDR3 is TGCGCCAGCGGTCCCTTTGCGGCTAATGAAAAACTGTTTTTT.